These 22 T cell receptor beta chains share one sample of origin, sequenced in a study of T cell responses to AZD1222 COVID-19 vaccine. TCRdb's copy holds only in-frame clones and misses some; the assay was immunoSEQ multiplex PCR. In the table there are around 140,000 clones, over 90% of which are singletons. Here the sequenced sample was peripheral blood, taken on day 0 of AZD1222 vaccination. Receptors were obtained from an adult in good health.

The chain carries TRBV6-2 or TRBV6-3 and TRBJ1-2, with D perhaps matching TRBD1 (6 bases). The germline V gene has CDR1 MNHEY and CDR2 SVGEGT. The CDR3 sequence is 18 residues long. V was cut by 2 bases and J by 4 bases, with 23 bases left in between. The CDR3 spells CASSYGGRGAGRGYGYTF. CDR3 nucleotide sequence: TGTGCCAGCAGTTACGGGGGCCGGGGCGCGGGGCGCGGCTATGGCTACACCTTC.

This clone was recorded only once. The CDR3 DNA reads TGTGCCAGCAGTCCGACCCGGACAGGTTCCCCCTACGAGCAGTACTTC. It yields the protein CASSPTRTGSPYEQYF. The chain employs TRBV28 and TRBJ2-7, with 7 nucleotides matching TRBD1. The CDR3 contains 16 residues. Germline V lookup: CDR1 MDHEN, CDR2 SYDVKM. With V trimmed by 5 bases and J by 2 bases, 12 bases remained unmatched.

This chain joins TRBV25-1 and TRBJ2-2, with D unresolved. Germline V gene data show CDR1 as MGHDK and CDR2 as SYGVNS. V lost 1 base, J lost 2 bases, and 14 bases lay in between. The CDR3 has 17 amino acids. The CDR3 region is CASSEWGTADNTGELFF. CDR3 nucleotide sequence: TGTGCCAGCAGTGAATGGGGAACGGCAGACAACACCGGGGAGCTGTTTTTT.

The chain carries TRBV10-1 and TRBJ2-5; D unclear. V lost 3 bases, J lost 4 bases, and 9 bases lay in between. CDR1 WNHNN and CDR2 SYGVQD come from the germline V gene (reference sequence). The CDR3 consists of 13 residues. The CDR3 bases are TGCGCCAGCAGTGAAGTACTCGGAGAGACCCAGTACTTC. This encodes CASSEVLGETQYF.

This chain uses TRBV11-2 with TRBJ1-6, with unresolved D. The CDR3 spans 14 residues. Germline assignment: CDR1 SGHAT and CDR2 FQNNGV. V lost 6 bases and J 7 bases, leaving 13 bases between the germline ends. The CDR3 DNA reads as TGTGCCAGCAGAACCCCCAGAGCGAATTCACCCCTCCACTTT. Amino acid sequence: CASRTPRANSPLHF.

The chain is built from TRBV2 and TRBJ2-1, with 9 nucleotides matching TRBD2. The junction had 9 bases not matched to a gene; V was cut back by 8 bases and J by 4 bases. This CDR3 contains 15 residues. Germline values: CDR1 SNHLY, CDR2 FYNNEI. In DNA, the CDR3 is TGTGCCAGCCTTCGGCAGCGGGAGGTGTACAATGAGCAGTTCTTC. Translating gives CASLRQREVYNEQFF.

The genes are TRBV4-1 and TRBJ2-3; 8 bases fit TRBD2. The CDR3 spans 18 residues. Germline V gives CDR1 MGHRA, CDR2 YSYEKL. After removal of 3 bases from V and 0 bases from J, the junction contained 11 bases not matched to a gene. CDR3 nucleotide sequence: TGCGCCAGCAGCCAGGCTGACTTACTAGCGGTCAGCACAGATACGCAGTATTTT. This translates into CASSQADLLAVSTDTQYF.

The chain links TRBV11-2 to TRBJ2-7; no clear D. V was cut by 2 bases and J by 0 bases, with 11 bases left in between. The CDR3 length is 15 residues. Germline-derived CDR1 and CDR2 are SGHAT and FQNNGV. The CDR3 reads CASSLIDGSSYEQYF. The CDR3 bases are TGTGCCAGCAGCTTAATTGATGGCAGCTCCTACGAGCAGTACTTC.

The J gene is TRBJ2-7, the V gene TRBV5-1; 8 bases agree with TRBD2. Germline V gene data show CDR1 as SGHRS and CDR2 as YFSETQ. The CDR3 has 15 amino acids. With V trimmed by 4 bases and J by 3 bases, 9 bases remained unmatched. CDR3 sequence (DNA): TGCGCCAGCAGCCCCCGGGGGGGCGACGGCTACGAGCAGTACTTC. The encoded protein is CASSPRGGDGYEQYF.

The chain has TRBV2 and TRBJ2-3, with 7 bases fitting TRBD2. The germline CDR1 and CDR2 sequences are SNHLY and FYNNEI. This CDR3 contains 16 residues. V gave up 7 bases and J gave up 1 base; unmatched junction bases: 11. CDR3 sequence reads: CASTQAGLSGTDTQYF. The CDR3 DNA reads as TGTGCCAGCACCCAAGCGGGACTCTCAGGCACAGATACGCAGTATTTT. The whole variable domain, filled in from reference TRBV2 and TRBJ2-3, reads EPEVTQTPSHQVTQMGQEVILRCVPISNHLYFYWYRQILGQKVEFLVSFYNNEISEKSEIFDDQFSVERPDGSNFTLKIRSTKLEDSAMYFCASTQAGLSGTDTQYFGPGTRLTVL.

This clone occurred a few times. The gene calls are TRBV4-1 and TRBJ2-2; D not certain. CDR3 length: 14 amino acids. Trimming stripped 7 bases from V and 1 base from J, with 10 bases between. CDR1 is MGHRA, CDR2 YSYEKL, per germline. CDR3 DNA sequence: TGCGCCAGCACCCCGGGCCTGAACACCGGGGAGCTGTTTTTT. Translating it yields CASTPGLNTGELFF.

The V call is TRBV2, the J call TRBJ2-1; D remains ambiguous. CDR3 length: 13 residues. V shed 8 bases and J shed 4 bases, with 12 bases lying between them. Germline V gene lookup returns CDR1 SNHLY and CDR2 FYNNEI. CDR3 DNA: TGTGCCAGCGTGGACGGGCCATACAATGAGCAGTTCTTC. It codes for CASVDGPYNEQFF. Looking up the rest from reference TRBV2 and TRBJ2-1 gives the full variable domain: EPEVTQTPSHQVTQMGQEVILRCVPISNHLYFYWYRQILGQKVEFLVSFYNNEISEKSEIFDDQFSVERPDGSNFTLKIRSTKLEDSAMYFCASVDGPYNEQFFGPGTRLTVL.

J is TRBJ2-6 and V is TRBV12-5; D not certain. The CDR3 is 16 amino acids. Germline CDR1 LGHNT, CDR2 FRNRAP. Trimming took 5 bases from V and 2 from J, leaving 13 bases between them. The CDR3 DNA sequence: TGTGCTAGTGGTAGACAAGTTGGACCTGGGGCCAACGTCCTGACTTTC. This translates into CASGRQVGPGANVLTF.

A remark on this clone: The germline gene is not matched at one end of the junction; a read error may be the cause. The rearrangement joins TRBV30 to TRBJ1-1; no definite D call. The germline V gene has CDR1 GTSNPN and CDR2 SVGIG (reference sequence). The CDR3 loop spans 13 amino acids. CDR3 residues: CAWRMTVNAEAFF. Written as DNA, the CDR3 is TGTGCCTGGAGGATGACGGTGAACGCTGAAGCTTTCTTT.

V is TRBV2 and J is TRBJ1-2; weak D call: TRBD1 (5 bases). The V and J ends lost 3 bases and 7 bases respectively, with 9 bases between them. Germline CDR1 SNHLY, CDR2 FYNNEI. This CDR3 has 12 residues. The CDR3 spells CASSDPGFGYTF. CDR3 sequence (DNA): TGTGCCAGCAGTGACCCAGGGTTTGGCTACACCTTC.

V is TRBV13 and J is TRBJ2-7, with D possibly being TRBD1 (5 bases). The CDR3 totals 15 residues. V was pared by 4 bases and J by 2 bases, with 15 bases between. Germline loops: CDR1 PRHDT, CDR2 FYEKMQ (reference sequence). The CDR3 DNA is TGTGCCAGCAGCTCAAGGAACAGGAGAACCTACGAGCAGTACTTC. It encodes CASSSRNRRTYEQYF.

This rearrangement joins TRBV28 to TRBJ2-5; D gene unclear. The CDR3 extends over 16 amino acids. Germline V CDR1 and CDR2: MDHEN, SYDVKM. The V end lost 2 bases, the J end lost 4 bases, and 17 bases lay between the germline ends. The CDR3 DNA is TGTGCCAGCAGTTTAATCCAGTCATTGGTTGGAGAGACCCAGTACTTC. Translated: CASSLIQSLVGETQYF.

The CDR3 bases are TGTGCCAGCAGAGAGATAGCGGGAGGCTACGAGCAGTACTTC. Its translation: CASREIAGGYEQYF. The gene calls are TRBV27 and TRBJ2-7, with 10 bases matching TRBD2. V trimming: 6 bases; J trimming: 3 bases; junction bases outside the gene matches: 5. The CDR3 is made up of 14 amino acids. The germline CDR1 and CDR2 sequences are MNHEY and SMNVEV (reference sequence).

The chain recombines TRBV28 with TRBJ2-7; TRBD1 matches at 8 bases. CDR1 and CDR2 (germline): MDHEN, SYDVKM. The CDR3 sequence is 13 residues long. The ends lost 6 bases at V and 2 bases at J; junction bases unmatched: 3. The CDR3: CASSWTGPYEQYF. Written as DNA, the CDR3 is TGTGCCAGCAGCTGGACAGGGCCCTACGAGCAGTACTTC.

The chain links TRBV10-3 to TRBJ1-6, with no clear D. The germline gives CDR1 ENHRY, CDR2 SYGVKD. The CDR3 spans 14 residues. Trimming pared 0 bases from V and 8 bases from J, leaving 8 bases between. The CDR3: CAISESGWDSPLHF. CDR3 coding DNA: TGTGCCATCAGTGAGTCGGGATGGGATTCACCCCTCCACTTT.

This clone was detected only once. The CDR3 sequence is CAWSGTGLYGYTF. CDR3 DNA sequence: TGTGCCTGGAGTGGGACAGGGCTCTATGGCTACACCTTC. This sequence joins TRBV30 and TRBJ1-2; TRBD1 matches at 8 bases. This CDR3 has 13 residues. In germline, CDR1 is GTSNPN, CDR2 SVGIG (reference sequence). J gave up 4 bases and V 1 base, and 2 bases lay outside the gene matches.

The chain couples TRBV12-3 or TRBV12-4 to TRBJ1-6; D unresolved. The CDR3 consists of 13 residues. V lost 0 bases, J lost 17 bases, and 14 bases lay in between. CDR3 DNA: TGTGCCAGCAGTTTAGCGCACGGGGAGTTCGTCCACTTT. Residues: CASSLAHGEFVHF.